These 13 T cell receptor beta chains came from one sample sequenced in a study of blood T cell repertoires in COVID-19. Sequenced by immunoSEQ multiplex PCR; TCRdb stores in-frame clones only, minus some. In the table there are about 400,000 clones, 89% of which are singletons. The specimen sequenced was peripheral blood. Receptors were obtained from a man in his forties or fifties with acute or convalescent COVID-19.

The V call is TRBV5-1, the J call TRBJ2-5; 12 positions agree with TRBD2. V trimming: 0 bases; J trimming: 6 bases; junction bases outside the gene matches: 9. CDR1 and CDR2 from the germline V gene are SGHRS and YFSETQ. This CDR3 has 17 amino acids. The CDR3 loop reads CASSLVLAGGTGKTQYF. The CDR3 nucleotides read TGCGCCAGCAGCTTGGTACTAGCGGGAGGTACGGGGAAGACCCAGTACTTC.

This sequence joins TRBV6-2 or TRBV6-3 and TRBJ2-5, with 13 positions matching TRBD2. The CDR3 runs 18 residues. Losses at the gene ends were 4 bases for V and 5 bases for J; bases not matched to a gene: 13. From germline, CDR1 is MNHEY and CDR2 SVGEGT. The CDR3 is CASSSALAGGKTQETQYF. CDR3 DNA: TGTGCCAGCAGTTCGGCACTAGCGGGGGGGAAAACCCAGGAGACCCAGTACTTC.

The rearrangement uses TRBV29-1 and TRBJ1-1; D is perhaps TRBD1 (6 bases). Germline V gives CDR1 SQVTM, CDR2 ANQGSEA. V lost 5 bases to trimming and J lost 7 bases, with 14 bases between them. The length of the CDR3 is 12 residues. For the CDR3, the DNA is TGCAGCGTTCAGAAGACAGGCTATGAAGCTTTCTTT. Protein: CSVQKTGYEAFF.

V and J are TRBV21-1 and TRBJ2-7; TRBD2 is taken as the D call from the table, unchecked against the DNA. TRBV21-1 is labeled a pseudogene. The CDR3 has 15 residues. DNA of the CDR3: TGTGCCAGCAGCAAGCACTCCGCGGGGGCCCACGAGCAGTACTTC. Amino acid sequence: CASSKHSAGAHEQYF.

Written as DNA, the CDR3 is TGTGCCAGCAGCCAGGTCGGGACAACGAGCTCCTACGAGCAGTACTTC. Its translation: CASSQVGTTSSYEQYF. The rearrangement uses TRBV4-2 and TRBJ2-7; the D gene is possibly TRBD1 (6 bases). The V end was cut by 3 bases, the J end by 0 bases, with 15 bases between. CDR1 LGHNA and CDR2 YNFKEQ come from the germline V gene. This CDR3 region has 16 residues.

The chain carries TRBV6-1 and TRBJ1-5; possibly TRBD1 for D (5 bases). CDR1 and CDR2 (germline): MNHNS, SASEGT. V gave up 1 base and J gave up 2 bases, with 9 bases separating them. This CDR3 has 15 residues. The CDR3 loop is CASSEGPTGNQPQHF. The DNA for the CDR3 is TGTGCCAGCAGTGAAGGTCCGACAGGCAATCAGCCCCAGCATTTT.

The gene calls are TRBV28 and TRBJ2-7; TRBD1 matches at 7 bases. There are 13 residues in the CDR3. Trimming cost V 6 bases and J 5 bases; bases outside gene matches: 7. Germline loops: CDR1 MDHEN, CDR2 SYDVKM. This CDR3 is CASRNDRAHEQYF. CDR3 in DNA: TGTGCCAGCAGAAATGACAGGGCCCACGAGCAGTACTTC.

The chain links TRBV3-1 (or the pseudogene TRBV3-2) to TRBJ2-7; no clear D gene. Germline assignment: CDR1 LGHDT and CDR2 YNNKEL (reference sequence). With 1 base removed from V and 5 bases from J, the gap between germline ends came to 9 bases. CDR3 length: 13 residues. The CDR3 is CASSQVPGHEQYF. The CDR3 DNA follows: TGTGCCAGCAGCCAAGTGCCGGGTCACGAGCAGTACTTC.

V and J are TRBV5-1 and TRBJ1-1; no clear D. V lost 3 bases and J lost 0, with 24 bases in between. The CDR3 covers 19 residues. Per the germline V gene, CDR1 is SGHRS and CDR2 is YFSETQ. CDR3 nucleotides: TGCGCCAGCAGCTCACACAGTCTTAGCGGTAGGGCTATGAACACTGAAGCTTTCTTT. Its protein product is CASSSHSLSGRAMNTEAFF.

This chain connects TRBV7-9 to TRBJ2-1, with 7 bases aligning to TRBD2. Germline CDR1 is SEHNR and CDR2 is FQNEAQ (reference sequence). The V segment lost 3 bases and the J segment 7 bases; nucleotides outside the gene matches: 18. This CDR3 is built from 18 residues. The DNA for the CDR3 is TGTGCCAGCAGCTTTACCTGGGGCGTTGGCGCGGGAGTGAATGAGCAGTTCTTC. It translates to CASSFTWGVGAGVNEQFF. Full variable domain (rest looked up from reference TRBV7-9 and TRBJ2-1): DTGVSQNPRHKITKRGQNVTFRCDPISEHNRLYWYRQTLGQGPEFLTYFQNEAQLEKSRLLSDRFSAERPKGSFSTLEIQRTEQGDSAMYLCASSFTWGVGAGVNEQFFGPGTRLTVL.

The chain couples TRBV9 to TRBJ2-7; TRBD2 might be the D (5 bases). Germline V CDR1 and CDR2: SGDLS, YYNGEE. This CDR3 has 15 residues. Trimming removed 0 bases at V and 0 bases at J, with 10 bases between. For the CDR3, the DNA is TGTGCCAGCAGCGTAGGAAGCGGAGCCTCCTACGAGCAGTACTTC. Translating gives CASSVGSGASYEQYF.

The CDR3 protein is CASSVSSGTGGTEAFF. CDR3 coding DNA: TGTGCCAGCAGCGTCAGTTCCGGGACAGGGGGCACTGAAGCTTTCTTT. The V call is TRBV9, the J call TRBJ1-1; 11 bases align to TRBD1. Per germline, CDR1 SGDLS and CDR2 YYNGEE. The junction had 7 bases not matched to a gene; V was cut back by 2 bases and J by 4 bases. The CDR3 has 16 amino acids.

The chain couples TRBV3-1 (or the pseudogene TRBV3-2) to TRBJ1-1, with D perhaps TRBD1 (5 bases). The CDR3 is 16 amino acids. The germline CDR1 and CDR2 sequences are LGHDT and YNNKEL (reference sequence). Trimming shortened V by 4 bases and J by 4 bases, and 19 bases separated the two germline ends. CDR3: CASSPEVAGRSTEAFF. The CDR3, as DNA: TGTGCCAGCAGCCCGGAGGTGGCAGGGAGGAGCACTGAAGCTTTCTTT.